This T cell receptor beta chain was profiled in a study of radiotherapy plus CTLA-4 blockade in lung cancer (dated by TCRdb to 2017 to 2018). Notes on the research overall: Objective responses were observed in 15% to 20% of enrolled patients, and disease control was achieved in about 32%.

At the junction V is shortened by 3 bases and J by 6 bases; bases outside the gene matches: 3. From the cysteine through the phenylalanine, the CDR3 covers 12 amino acids. Just the 36-base CDR3 DNA is kept, in frame starting at base 1. Reading the germline V gene gives CDR1 SGHDT and CDR2 YYEEEE. Details on this clone: Its antigen remains unidentified. Base-call qualities are not available, and no considerably larger clone is one nucleotide away.

The investigation overall reported the following: After treatment with radiotherapy and ipilimumab, TCR clones that originated in tumors expanded in peripheral blood. The strongest predictors of response, as reported, were early dynamic changes in blood T cell clones along with a rise in serum interferon-beta after radiation.

Library creation used the immunoSEQ multiplex PCR assay. In its TCRdb copy, this immuneACCESS table keeps in-frame sequences only and misses some clones. Where compared with another copy, unresolved V genes explain less than half of these, and the others have no known cause. Here the sample has 83,000 or so clones; 75% to 90% occur a single time. The ten largest clones capture roughly 0.8% of the sample. The study tested focal radiation therapy combined with CTLA-4 blockade (ipilimumab) in patients with chemo-refractory metastatic non-small-cell lung cancer. This chain is built from TRBV5-6 and TRBJ2-7, with 7 central nucleotides matching TRBD2. The specimen comprised peripheral blood, sampled from a patient treated with radiotherapy plus ipilimumab. This clonotype originated in a human donor with non-small cell lung cancer who had stable disease on radiotherapy plus ipilimumab. The nucleotides read TGTGCCAGCAGCTGGGCTAGCGGCGAGCAGTACTTC. This encodes CASSWASGEQYF.